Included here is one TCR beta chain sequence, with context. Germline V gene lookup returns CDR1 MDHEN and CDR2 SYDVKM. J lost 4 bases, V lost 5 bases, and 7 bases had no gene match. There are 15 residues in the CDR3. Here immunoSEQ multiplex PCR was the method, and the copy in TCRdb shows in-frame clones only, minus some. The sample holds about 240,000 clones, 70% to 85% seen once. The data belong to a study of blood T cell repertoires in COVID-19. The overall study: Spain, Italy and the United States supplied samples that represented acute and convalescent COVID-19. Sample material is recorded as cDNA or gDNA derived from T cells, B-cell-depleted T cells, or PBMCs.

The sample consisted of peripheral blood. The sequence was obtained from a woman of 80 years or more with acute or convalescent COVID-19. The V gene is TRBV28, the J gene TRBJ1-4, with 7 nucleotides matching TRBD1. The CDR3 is CASSPTDRLNEKLFF. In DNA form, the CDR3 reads TGTGCCAGCAGTCCGACGGACAGGCTTAATGAAAAACTGTTTTTT.